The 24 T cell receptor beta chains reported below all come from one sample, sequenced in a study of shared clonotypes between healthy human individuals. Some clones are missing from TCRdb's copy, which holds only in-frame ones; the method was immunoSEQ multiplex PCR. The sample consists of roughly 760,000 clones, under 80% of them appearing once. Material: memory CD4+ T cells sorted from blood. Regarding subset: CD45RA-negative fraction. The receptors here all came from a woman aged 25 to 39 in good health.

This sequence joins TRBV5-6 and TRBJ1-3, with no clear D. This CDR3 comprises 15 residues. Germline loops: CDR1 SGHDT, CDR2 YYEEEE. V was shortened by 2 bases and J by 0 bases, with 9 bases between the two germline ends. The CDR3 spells CASSFWGFSGNTIYF. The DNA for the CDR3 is TGTGCCAGCAGCTTTTGGGGTTTCTCTGGAAACACCATATATTTT.

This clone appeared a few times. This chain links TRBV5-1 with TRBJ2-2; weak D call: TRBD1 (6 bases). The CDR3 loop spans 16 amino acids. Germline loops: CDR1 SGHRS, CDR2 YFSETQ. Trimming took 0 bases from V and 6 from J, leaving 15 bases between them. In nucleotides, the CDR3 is TGCGCCAGCAGCTTGGCCCAACAGGGACCCGCCGGGGAGCTGTTTTTT. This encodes CASSLAQQGPAGELFF.

This CDR3 reads CASSQAGALAEQFF. The CDR3 DNA reads as TGCGCCAGCAGCCAAGCGGGAGCCCTCGCGGAGCAGTTCTTC. The genes are TRBV4-1 and TRBJ2-1; D perhaps matches TRBD2 (6 bases). CDR3 length: 14 amino acids. Germline lookup yields CDR1 MGHRA and CDR2 YSYEKL. Trimming cost V 1 base and J 10 bases, with 14 bases left between them.

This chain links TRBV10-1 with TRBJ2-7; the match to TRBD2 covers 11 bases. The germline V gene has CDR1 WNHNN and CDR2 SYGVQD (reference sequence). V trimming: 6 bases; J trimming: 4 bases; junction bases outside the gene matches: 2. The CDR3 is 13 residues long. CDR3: CASSLAGGYEQYF. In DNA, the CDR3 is TGCGCCAGCAGCCTAGCGGGAGGTTACGAGCAGTACTTC.

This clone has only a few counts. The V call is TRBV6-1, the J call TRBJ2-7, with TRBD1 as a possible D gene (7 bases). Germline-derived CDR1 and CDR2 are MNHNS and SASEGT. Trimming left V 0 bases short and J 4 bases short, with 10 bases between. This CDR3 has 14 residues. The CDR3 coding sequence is TGTGCCAGCAGTGAAGCGGCGGGACAGTACGAGCAGTACTTC. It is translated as CASSEAAGQYEQYF.

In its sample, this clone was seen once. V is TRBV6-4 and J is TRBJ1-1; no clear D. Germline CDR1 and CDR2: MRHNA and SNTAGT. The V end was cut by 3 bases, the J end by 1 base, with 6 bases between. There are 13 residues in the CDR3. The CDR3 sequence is CASSENRNTEAFF. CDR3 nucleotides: TGTGCCAGCAGTGAAAATAGGAACACTGAAGCTTTCTTT.

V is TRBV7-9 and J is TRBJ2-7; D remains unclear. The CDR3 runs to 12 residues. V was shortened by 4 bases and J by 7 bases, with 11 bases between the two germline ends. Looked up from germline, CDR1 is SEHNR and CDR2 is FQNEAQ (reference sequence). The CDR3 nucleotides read TGTGCCAGCAGCTCCCCACTGAGGGAGCAGTACTTC. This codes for CASSSPLREQYF.

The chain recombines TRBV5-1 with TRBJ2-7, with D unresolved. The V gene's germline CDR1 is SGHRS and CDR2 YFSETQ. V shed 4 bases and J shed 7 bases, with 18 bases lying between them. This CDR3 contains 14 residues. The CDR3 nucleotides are TGCGCCAGCAGCCCTTACTCCGGCCGTCCGGAGCAGTACTTC. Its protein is CASSPYSGRPEQYF. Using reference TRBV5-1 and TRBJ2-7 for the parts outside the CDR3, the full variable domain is KAGVTQTPRYLIKTRGQQVTLSCSPISGHRSVSWYQQTPGQGLQFLFEYFSETQRNKGNFPGRFSGRQFSNSRSEMNVSTLELGDSALYLCASSPYSGRPEQYFGPGTRLTVT.

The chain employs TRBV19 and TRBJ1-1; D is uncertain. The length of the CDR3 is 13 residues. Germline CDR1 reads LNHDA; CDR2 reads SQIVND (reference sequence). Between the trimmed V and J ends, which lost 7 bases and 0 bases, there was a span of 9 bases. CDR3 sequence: CASKSLMNTEAFF. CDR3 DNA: TGTGCCAGTAAATCACTGATGAACACTGAAGCTTTCTTT.

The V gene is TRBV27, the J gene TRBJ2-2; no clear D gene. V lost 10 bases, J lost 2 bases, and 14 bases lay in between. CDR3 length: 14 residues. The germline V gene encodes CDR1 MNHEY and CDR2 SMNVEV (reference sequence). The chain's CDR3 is CATTPGGNTGELFF. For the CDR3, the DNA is TGTGCCACCACCCCCGGCGGAAACACCGGGGAGCTGTTTTTT.

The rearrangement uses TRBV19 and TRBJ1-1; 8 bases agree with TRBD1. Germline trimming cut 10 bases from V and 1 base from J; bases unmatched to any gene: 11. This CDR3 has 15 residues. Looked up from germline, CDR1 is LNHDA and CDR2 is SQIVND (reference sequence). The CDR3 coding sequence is TGTGCCACTACGACAGGGGTAGGTCGGAACACTGAAGCTTTCTTT. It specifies CATTTGVGRNTEAFF. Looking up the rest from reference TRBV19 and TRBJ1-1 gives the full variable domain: DGGITQSPKYLFRKEGQNVTLSCEQNLNHDAMYWYRQDPGQGLRLIYYSQIVNDFQKGDIAEGYSVSREKKESFPLTVTSAQKNPTAFYLCATTTGVGRNTEAFFGQGTRLTVV.

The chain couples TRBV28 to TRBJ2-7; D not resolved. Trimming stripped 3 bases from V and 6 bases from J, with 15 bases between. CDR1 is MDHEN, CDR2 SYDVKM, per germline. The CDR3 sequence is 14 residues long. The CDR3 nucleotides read TGTGCCAGCAGTTTTGTCCAGGCTTCGGGCGAGCAGTACTTC. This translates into CASSFVQASGEQYF.

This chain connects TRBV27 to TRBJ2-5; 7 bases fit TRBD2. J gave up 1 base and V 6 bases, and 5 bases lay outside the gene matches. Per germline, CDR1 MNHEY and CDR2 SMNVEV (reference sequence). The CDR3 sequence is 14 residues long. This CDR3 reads CASSTREAQETQYF. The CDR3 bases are TGTGCCAGCAGCACACGGGAGGCCCAAGAGACCCAGTACTTC.

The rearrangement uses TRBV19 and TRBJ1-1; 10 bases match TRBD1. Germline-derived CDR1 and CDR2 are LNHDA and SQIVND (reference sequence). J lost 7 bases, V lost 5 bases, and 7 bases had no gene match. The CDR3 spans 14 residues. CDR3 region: CASSSGTGVVEAFF. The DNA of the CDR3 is TGTGCCAGTAGTTCCGGGACAGGGGTTGTTGAAGCTTTCTTT.

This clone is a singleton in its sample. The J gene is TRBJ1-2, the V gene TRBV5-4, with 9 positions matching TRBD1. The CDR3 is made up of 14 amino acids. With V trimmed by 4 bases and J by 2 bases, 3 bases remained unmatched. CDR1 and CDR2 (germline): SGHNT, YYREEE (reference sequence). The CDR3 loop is CASSRDRENYGYTF. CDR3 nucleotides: TGTGCCAGCAGCCGGGACAGGGAAAACTATGGCTACACCTTC. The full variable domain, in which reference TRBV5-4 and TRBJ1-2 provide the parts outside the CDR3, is ETGVTQSPTHLIKTRGQQVTLRCSSQSGHNTVSWYQQALGQGPQFIFQYYREEENGRGNFPPRFSGLQFPNYSSELNVNALELDDSALYLCASSRDRENYGYTFGSGTRLTVV.

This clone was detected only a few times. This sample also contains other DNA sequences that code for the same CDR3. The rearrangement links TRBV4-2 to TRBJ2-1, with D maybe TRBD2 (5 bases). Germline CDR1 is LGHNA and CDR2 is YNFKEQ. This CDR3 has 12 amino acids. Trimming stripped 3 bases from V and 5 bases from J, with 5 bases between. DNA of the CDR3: TGTGCCAGCAGCCAGCGGGACAATGAGCAGTTCTTC. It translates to CASSQRDNEQFF.

DNA of the CDR3: TGTGCCAGCAGCTTAGCCGCACTCTCAGATACGCAGTATTTT. Amino acid sequence: CASSLAALSDTQYF. The rearrangement uses TRBV7-2 and TRBJ2-3; D is undetermined. The V and J ends lost 0 bases and 4 bases respectively, with 8 bases between them. This CDR3 is built from 14 residues. Germline-derived CDR1 and CDR2 are SGHTA and FQGNSA.

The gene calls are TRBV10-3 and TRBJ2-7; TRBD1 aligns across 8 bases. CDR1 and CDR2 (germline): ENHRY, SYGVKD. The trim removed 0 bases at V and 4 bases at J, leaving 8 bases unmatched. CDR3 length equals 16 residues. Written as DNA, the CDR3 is TGTGCCATCAGTGAGTCGAAGGACAGGGTCGGGTACGAGCAGTACTTC. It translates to CAISESKDRVGYEQYF.

This CDR3 is CASSMRRMNTEAFF. The CDR3 nucleotides read TGTGCCAGTAGTATGAGACGGATGAACACTGAAGCTTTCTTT. J is TRBJ1-1 and V is TRBV19; D is unclear. From germline, CDR1 is LNHDA and CDR2 SQIVND (reference sequence). This CDR3 comprises 14 residues. V was shortened by 3 bases and J by 0 bases, with 8 bases between the two germline ends.

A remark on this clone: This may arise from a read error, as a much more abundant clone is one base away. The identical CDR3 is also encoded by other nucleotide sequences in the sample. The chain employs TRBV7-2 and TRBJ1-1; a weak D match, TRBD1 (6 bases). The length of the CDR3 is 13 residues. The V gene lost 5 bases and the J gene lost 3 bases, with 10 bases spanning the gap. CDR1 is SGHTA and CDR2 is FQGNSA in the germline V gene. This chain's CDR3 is CASSGQRDTEAFF. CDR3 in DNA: TGTGCCAGCAGCGGACAGAGAGACACTGAAGCTTTCTTT.

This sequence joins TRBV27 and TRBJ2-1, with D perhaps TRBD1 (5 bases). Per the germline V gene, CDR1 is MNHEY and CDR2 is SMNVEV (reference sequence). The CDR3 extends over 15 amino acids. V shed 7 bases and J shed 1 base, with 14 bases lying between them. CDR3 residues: CASTRWQGSYNEQFF. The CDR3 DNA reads TGTGCCAGCACTCGGTGGCAGGGATCCTACAATGAGCAGTTCTTC.

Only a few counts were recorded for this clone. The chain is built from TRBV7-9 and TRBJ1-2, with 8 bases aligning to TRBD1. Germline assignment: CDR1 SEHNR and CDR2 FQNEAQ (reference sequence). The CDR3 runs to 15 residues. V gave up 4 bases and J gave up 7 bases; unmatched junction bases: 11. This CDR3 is CASSSHSTGVGGYTF. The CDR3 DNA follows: TGTGCCAGCAGCTCCCATTCGACAGGGGTCGGTGGCTACACCTTC. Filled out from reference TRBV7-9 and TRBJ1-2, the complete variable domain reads DTGVSQNPRHKITKRGQNVTFRCDPISEHNRLYWYRQTLGQGPEFLTYFQNEAQLEKSRLLSDRFSAERPKGSFSTLEIQRTEQGDSAMYLCASSSHSTGVGGYTFGSGTRLTVV.

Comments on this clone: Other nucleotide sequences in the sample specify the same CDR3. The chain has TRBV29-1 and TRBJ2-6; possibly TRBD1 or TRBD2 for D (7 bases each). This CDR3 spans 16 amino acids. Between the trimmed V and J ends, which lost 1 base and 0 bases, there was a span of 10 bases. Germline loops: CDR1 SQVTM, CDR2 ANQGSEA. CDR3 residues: CSVEARGGSGANVLTF. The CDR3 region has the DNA TGCAGCGTTGAAGCCAGGGGGGGCTCTGGGGCCAACGTCCTGACTTTC.

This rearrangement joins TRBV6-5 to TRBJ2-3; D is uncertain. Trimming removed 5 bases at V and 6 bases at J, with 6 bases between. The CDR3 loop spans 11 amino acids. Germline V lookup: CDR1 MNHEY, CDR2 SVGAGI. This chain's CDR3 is CASSQYDTQYF. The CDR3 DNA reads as TGTGCCAGCAGTCAATATGATACGCAGTATTTT.